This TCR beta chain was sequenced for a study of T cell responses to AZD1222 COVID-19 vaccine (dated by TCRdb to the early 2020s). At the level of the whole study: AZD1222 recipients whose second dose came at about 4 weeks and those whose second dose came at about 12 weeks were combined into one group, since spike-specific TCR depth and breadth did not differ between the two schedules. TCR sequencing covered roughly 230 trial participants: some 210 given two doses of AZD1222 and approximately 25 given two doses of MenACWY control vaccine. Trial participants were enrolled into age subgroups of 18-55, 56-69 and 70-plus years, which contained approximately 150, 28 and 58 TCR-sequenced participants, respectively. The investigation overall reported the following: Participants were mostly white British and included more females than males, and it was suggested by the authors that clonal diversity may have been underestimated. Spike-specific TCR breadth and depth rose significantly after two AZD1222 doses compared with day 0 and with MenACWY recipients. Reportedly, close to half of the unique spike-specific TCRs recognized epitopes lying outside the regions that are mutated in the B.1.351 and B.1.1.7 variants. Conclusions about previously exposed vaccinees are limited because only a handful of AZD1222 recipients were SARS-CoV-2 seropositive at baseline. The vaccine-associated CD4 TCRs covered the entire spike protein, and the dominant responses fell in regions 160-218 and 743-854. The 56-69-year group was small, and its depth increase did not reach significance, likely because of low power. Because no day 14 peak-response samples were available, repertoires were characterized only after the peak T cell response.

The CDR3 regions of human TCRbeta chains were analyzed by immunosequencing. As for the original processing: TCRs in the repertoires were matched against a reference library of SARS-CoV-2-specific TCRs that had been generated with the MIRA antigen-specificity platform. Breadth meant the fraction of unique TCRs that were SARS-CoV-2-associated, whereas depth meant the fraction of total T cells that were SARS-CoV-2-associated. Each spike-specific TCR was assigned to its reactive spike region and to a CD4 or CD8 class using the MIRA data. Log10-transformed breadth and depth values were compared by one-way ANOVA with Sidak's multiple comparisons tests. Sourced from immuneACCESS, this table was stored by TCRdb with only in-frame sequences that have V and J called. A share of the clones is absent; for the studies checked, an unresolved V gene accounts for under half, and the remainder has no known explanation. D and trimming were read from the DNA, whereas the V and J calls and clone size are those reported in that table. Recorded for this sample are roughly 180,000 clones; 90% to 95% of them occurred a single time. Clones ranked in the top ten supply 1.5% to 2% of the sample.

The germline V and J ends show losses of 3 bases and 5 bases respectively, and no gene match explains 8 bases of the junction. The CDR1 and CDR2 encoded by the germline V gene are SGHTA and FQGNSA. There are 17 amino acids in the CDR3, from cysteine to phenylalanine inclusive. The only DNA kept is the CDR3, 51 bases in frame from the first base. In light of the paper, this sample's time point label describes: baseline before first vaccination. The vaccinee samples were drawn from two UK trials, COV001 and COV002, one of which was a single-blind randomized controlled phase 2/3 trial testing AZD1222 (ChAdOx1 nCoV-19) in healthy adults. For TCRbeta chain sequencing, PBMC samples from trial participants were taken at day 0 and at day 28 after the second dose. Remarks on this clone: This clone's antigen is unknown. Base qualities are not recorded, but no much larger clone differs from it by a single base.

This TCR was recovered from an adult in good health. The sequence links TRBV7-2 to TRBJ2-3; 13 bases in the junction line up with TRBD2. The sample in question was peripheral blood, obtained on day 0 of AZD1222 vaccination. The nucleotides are TGTGCCAGCAGCTTTCTCCCCACTAGCGGGAGGGGAGATACGCAGTATTTT. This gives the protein CASSFLPTSGRGDTQYF.